The next 10 T cell receptor beta chains were all read from a single sample in a study of T cells in Graves' hyperthyroidism and ophthalmopathy. Researchers amplified the TCR beta CDR3 regions from RNA transcripts. A first-round RT-PCR of the TCR CDR3 used the HTBI primer set. TCRdb itself ran the multiplex PCR reads through MiXCR, one entry per CDR3 protein. The sample lists under 450,000 distinct CDR3 sequences, roughly 13% occurring once. Input material: blood. The receptor set was obtained from a man aged 25-40 years with Graves' hyperthyroidism that later progressed to Graves' ophthalmopathy.

The chain employs TRBV29-1 and TRBJ2-5; perhaps TRBD2 as D (5 bases). The CDR3 has 12 amino acids. Germline-derived CDR1 and CDR2 are SQVTM and ANQGSEA. With 2 bases removed from V and 5 bases from J, the gap between germline ends came to 9 bases. The CDR3 DNA follows: TGCAGCGTTGAATTGAGGGTTGAGACCCAGTACTTC. It specifies CSVELRVETQYF.

This clonotype was seen many times. The CDR3 loop reads CASSYSTGRSETQYF. The CDR3 bases are TGTGCCAGCAGTTACTCGACAGGGAGATCAGAGACCCAGTACTTC. The chain links TRBV6-6 to TRBJ2-5, with TRBD1 matching 7 bases. V was pared by 0 bases and J by 4 bases, with 5 bases of the junction left unmatched. The CDR3 has 15 residues. The germline CDR1 and CDR2 sequences are MNHNY and SVGAGI (reference sequence).

This clonotype was observed a single time. This may stem from a read error, because a much larger clone lies one nucleotide away. The chain is built from TRBV6-1 and TRBJ1-6; D not resolved. Germline CDR1 is MNHNS and CDR2 is SASEGT. The CDR3 sequence is 18 residues long. The CDR3 sequence: CPSSEGRRVPSYNSPLHF. CDR3 in DNA: TGTCCCAGCAGTGAAGGGCGGAGGGTTCCCTCCTATAATTCACCCCTCCACTTT.

This clonotype was counted a few times. The genes are TRBV2 and TRBJ2-7, with D maybe TRBD2 (6 bases). Deletions cut 6 bases from V and 1 base from J, with 13 bases between. The CDR3 spans 14 residues. Germline assignment: CDR1 SNHLY and CDR2 FYNNEI. Written as DNA, the CDR3 is TGTGCCAGCAGGGGAGCCGGGACTTCCTACGAGCAGTACTTC. Translating it yields CASRGAGTSYEQYF. Looking up the rest from reference TRBV2 and TRBJ2-7 gives the full variable domain: EPEVTQTPSHQVTQMGQEVILRCVPISNHLYFYWYRQILGQKVEFLVSFYNNEISEKSEIFDDQFSVERPDGSNFTLKIRSTKLEDSAMYFCASRGAGTSYEQYFGPGTRLTVT.

This clonotype came up a few times. V and J are TRBV4-1 and TRBJ1-3; tentative D call: TRBD1 (5 bases). Germline V gene sequence: CDR1 MGHRA, CDR2 YSYEKL. The CDR3 sequence is 16 residues long. The V end lost 1 base, the J end lost 0 bases, and 10 bases lay between the germline ends. The CDR3 DNA is TGCGCCAGCAGCCAAGTTACGGGACGCTCTGGAAACACCATATATTTT. Protein: CASSQVTGRSGNTIYF.

This clonotype turned up a few times. The chain is built from TRBV15 and TRBJ1-4; no definite D call. This CDR3 has 12 residues. Germline V gene sequence: CDR1 LNHNV, CDR2 YYDKDF (reference sequence). With 2 bases removed from V and 8 bases from J, the gap between germline ends came to 6 bases. The CDR3 bases are TGTGCCACCAGCAGACTGCAGGAAAAACTGTTTTTT. Translating it yields CATSRLQEKLFF.

This clonotype was observed many times. This chain uses TRBV5-1 with TRBJ1-3, with D unresolved. The length of the CDR3 is 18 residues. V was trimmed by 4 bases and J by 1 base, leaving 21 bases between them. Germline CDR1 and CDR2: SGHRS and YFSETQ. As DNA, the CDR3 is TGCGCCAGCAGCGAATGGGCCAGTACAAAATGGTCTGGAAACACCATATATTTT. It translates to CASSEWASTKWSGNTIYF.

The V call is TRBV10-2, the J call TRBJ1-6, with 10 bases identical to TRBD1. Germline assignment: CDR1 WSHSY and CDR2 SAAADI. V dropped 5 bases and J dropped 7; count of bases not matched to a gene: 8. The CDR3 is 16 amino acids. CDR3 DNA: TGCGCCAGCAGTCTTCCGGGACAGGGGATCAATTCACCCCTCCACTTT. Its translation: CASSLPGQGINSPLHF.

The sample holds many counts of this clonotype. This chain uses TRBV20-1 with TRBJ1-5; 8 bases agree with TRBD1. The junction had 14 bases not matched to a gene; V was cut back by 3 bases and J by 4 bases. The CDR3 covers 17 residues. Per the germline V gene, CDR1 is DFQATT and CDR2 is SNEGSKA (reference sequence). The CDR3 region is CSASGERITGGNQPQHF. CDR3 nucleotides: TGCAGTGCTAGCGGGGAGAGGATAACAGGGGGAAATCAGCCCCAGCATTTT.

This rearrangement joins TRBV5-5 to TRBJ1-1; D is undetermined. Germline CDR1 and CDR2: SGHKS and YYEKEE (reference sequence). CDR3 length equals 13 residues. V gave up 0 bases and J gave up 3 bases, with 6 bases separating them. The CDR3 loop is CASSLGIDTEAFF. The CDR3 nucleotides read TGTGCCAGCAGCTTGGGAATCGACACTGAAGCTTTCTTT.